The 28 T cell receptor beta chains in this list originate from one sample, sequenced in a study of CD8 T cells in Susac syndrome. The RNA, about 0.45 to 1 ug, was put through reverse transcription using random hexamers. TCRdb passed the immunoSEQ multiplex PCR reads through MiXCR, listing each CDR3 protein once. The top ten hold about 0.071% of the sample, which has approximately 270,000 distinct CDR3 sequences, 93% seen once. The sequenced material came from CD4+ T cells from PBMCs. These receptor sequences come from a human donor with multiple sclerosis.

The gene calls are TRBV1 and TRBJ1-2; TRBD1 was called by the table and not checked on the DNA. TRBV1 is tagged as a pseudogene. The CDR3 is 14 amino acids. The CDR3 DNA reads as TGCACCAGCAGCCCAATGGGACAGAACTATGGCTACACCTTC. This sequence encodes CTSSPMGQNYGYTF.

The chain employs TRBV30 and TRBJ1-2; 7 bases fit TRBD1. Trimming at V came to 3 bases and at J to 2 bases, leaving 6 bases not matched to a gene. The CDR3 runs to 14 residues. Per the germline V gene, CDR1 is GTSNPN and CDR2 is SVGIG (reference sequence). The CDR3 protein is CAWRTQGDNYGYTF. The CDR3 DNA reads TGTGCCTGGAGGACCCAGGGGGACAACTATGGCTACACCTTC.

This clonotype has just one count. The chain employs TRBV19 and TRBJ2-3, with TRBD1 identical over 10 bases. Germline V gene data show CDR1 as LNHDA and CDR2 as SQIVND (reference sequence). The V segment lost 4 bases and the J segment 1 base; nucleotides outside the gene matches: 2. CDR3 size: 15 residues. The CDR3 DNA reads as TGTGCCAGTAGTACTGGGACAGGGGGCACAGATACGCAGTATTTT. This codes for CASSTGTGGTDTQYF.

The genes are TRBV12-3 or TRBV12-4 and TRBJ1-1, with TRBD1 matching over 8 bases. V shed 3 bases and J 3 bases; nucleotides not matched to a gene: 6. The CDR3 runs 15 residues. The CDR3 loop is CASSFNQGADTEAFF. In DNA form, the CDR3 reads TGTGCCAGCAGTTTCAATCAGGGGGCTGACACTGAAGCTTTCTTT.

The CDR3 DNA is TGTGCCAGCAGCCAAAGACAGGGTGAGAATGAAAAACTGTTTTTT. Protein product: CASSQRQGENEKLFF. The genes are TRBV16 and TRBJ1-4; 7 nucleotides align to TRBD1. Germline trimming cut 2 bases from V and 5 bases from J; bases unmatched to any gene: 5. The CDR3 totals 15 residues. CDR1 is KGHSY, CDR2 FQNENV, per germline.

V gene TRBV30 combines with J gene TRBJ1-3, with D possibly matching TRBD1 (5 bases). In germline, CDR1 is GTSNPN, CDR2 SVGIG (reference sequence). V was pared by 0 bases and J by 9 bases, with 12 bases between. CDR3 size: 13 residues. The CDR3 is CAWSVQVDGTIYF. In DNA form, the CDR3 reads TGTGCCTGGAGTGTACAGGTGGACGGCACCATATATTTT.

The gene calls are TRBV5-4 and TRBJ2-3, with 9 nucleotides matching TRBD1. CDR3 length equals 15 residues. Germline loops: CDR1 SGHNT, CDR2 YYREEE (reference sequence). Germline trimming cut 2 bases from V and 13 bases from J; bases unmatched to any gene: 14. The CDR3 sequence is CASSLPEEQGASKYF. The CDR3 DNA sequence: TGTGCCAGCAGCTTACCGGAAGAACAGGGGGCCAGCAAGTATTTT.

DNA of the CDR3: TGTGCCTGGATGGAGGCCGAAGATACGCAGTATTTT. This encodes CAWMEAEDTQYF. The chain has TRBV30 and TRBJ2-3, with TRBD2 as a possible D gene (5 bases). The CDR3 is 12 amino acids. The germline V gene encodes CDR1 GTSNPN and CDR2 SVGIG (reference sequence). The germline V and J ends were trimmed by 4 bases and 5 bases, with 10 bases remaining between them.

The V and J genes are TRBV6-2 or TRBV6-3 and TRBJ1-1; 7 bases line up with TRBD1. The length of the CDR3 is 12 residues. V gave up 5 bases and J gave up 6 bases; unmatched junction bases: 3. Germline values: CDR1 MNHEY, CDR2 SVGEGT. CDR3: CASSDREPEAFF. CDR3 in DNA: TGTGCCAGCAGTGACAGGGAGCCTGAAGCTTTCTTT.

This clonotype appeared a single time. V gene TRBV7-2 combines with J gene TRBJ2-1; no clear D. This CDR3 region has 14 residues. From germline, CDR1 is SGHTA and CDR2 FQGNSA. V was cut by 5 bases and J by 5 bases, with 13 bases left in between. CDR3 coding DNA: TGTGCCAGCAGCCTGCTGGACCTAAACAATGAGCAGTTCTTC. Encoded protein: CASSLLDLNNEQFF.

The V and J genes are TRBV20-1 and TRBJ2-7, with TRBD1 matching over 8 bases. The germline CDR1 and CDR2 sequences are DFQATT and SNEGSKA (reference sequence). Unmatched junction bases numbered 5, after V lost 5 bases and J lost 2 bases. This CDR3 region has 13 residues. The DNA for the CDR3 is TGCAGTGCTCATCAACAGGGGGCCTACGAGCAGTACTTC. As protein: CSAHQQGAYEQYF.

The CDR3 loop is CASSISSGANTEAFF. CDR3 DNA: TGTGCCAGTAGTATTTCATCGGGGGCGAACACTGAAGCTTTCTTT. The rearrangement joins TRBV19 to TRBJ1-1, with D perhaps matching TRBD1 (6 bases). CDR1 and CDR2 (germline): LNHDA, SQIVND (reference sequence). V was trimmed by 3 bases and J by 1 base, leaving 12 bases between them. This CDR3 spans 15 amino acids.

This sequence joins TRBV7-3 and TRBJ1-5; D is unclear. Germline V lookup: CDR1 SGHTA, CDR2 FQGTGA. V gave up 3 bases and J gave up 5 bases, with 8 bases separating them. The CDR3 sequence is 13 residues long. CDR3 in amino acids: CASSLSKDQPQHF. The CDR3 DNA reads TGTGCCAGCAGCTTGAGCAAGGATCAGCCCCAGCATTTT.

This clonotype has a single count. The rearrangement joins TRBV20-1 to TRBJ2-1; D is possibly TRBD1 (5 bases). The CDR3 covers 14 residues. V gave up 3 bases and J gave up 8 bases, with 17 bases separating them. Germline CDR1 is DFQATT and CDR2 is SNEGSKA (reference sequence). The CDR3 bases are TGCAGTGCTAGTACTGGGGTTTGGGGCGATGAGCAGTTCTTC. Translating it yields CSASTGVWGDEQFF.

This chain joins TRBV18 and TRBJ2-1, with 13 bases fitting TRBD2. CDR1 is KGHSH, CDR2 LQKENI, per germline. Losses at the gene ends were 5 bases for V and 7 bases for J; bases not matched to a gene: 2. The CDR3 has 14 residues. Here the CDR3 reads CASSSGLAGNEQFF. The DNA for the CDR3 is TGTGCCAGCTCATCGGGACTAGCGGGGAATGAGCAGTTCTTC.

This chain connects TRBV6-5 to TRBJ1-1; TRBD1 might be the D (6 bases). V was pared by 6 bases and J by 8 bases, with 16 bases between. Germline-derived CDR1 and CDR2 are MNHEY and SVGAGI. This CDR3 is built from 13 residues. The CDR3 here is CASRSPGTLEAFF. The CDR3 DNA reads as TGTGCCAGCAGATCCCCCGGGACACTAGAAGCTTTCTTT.

The V call is TRBV13, the J call TRBJ2-2, with 9 bases aligning to TRBD2. V gave up 4 bases and J gave up 0 bases; unmatched junction bases: 18. The CDR3 covers 21 residues. Germline assignment: CDR1 PRHDT and CDR2 FYEKMQ (reference sequence). The CDR3 loop is CASSSQGWTKQREANTGELFF. The DNA for the CDR3 is TGTGCCAGCAGCTCCCAGGGGTGGACCAAACAGCGGGAGGCGAACACCGGGGAGCTGTTTTTT.

This chain connects TRBV7-9 to TRBJ1-1; D might be TRBD1 (6 bases). The V end was cut by 3 bases, the J end by 3 bases, with 14 bases between. The CDR3 runs 15 residues. Germline V gives CDR1 SEHNR, CDR2 FQNEAQ (reference sequence). The CDR3, as DNA: TGTGCCAGCAGCTTTCCACAGGGAACGGACACTGAAGCTTTCTTT. Translating gives CASSFPQGTDTEAFF.

The chain links TRBV18 to TRBJ2-1; TRBD2 agrees at 10 bases. Germline trimming cut 5 bases from V and 2 bases from J; bases unmatched to any gene: 9. The CDR3 contains 17 residues. Germline CDR1 and CDR2: KGHSH and LQKENI. CDR3 sequence: CASSAIRGTSAYNEQFF. CDR3 coding DNA: TGTGCCAGCTCAGCTATCCGGGGGACTAGCGCCTACAATGAGCAGTTCTTC.

The CDR3 DNA is TGTGCCAGCAGCAAGGACGTGGGTACGGGGGAAAAACTGTTTTTT. Amino acid sequence: CASSKDVGTGEKLFF. The rearrangement links TRBV5-4 to TRBJ1-4, with unresolved D. V shed 4 bases and J shed 8 bases, with 18 bases lying between them. The CDR3 length is 15 residues. Per germline, CDR1 SGHNT and CDR2 YYREEE (reference sequence). The whole variable domain, filled in from reference TRBV5-4 and TRBJ1-4, reads ETGVTQSPTHLIKTRGQQVTLRCSSQSGHNTVSWYQQALGQGPQFIFQYYREEENGRGNFPPRFSGLQFPNYSSELNVNALELDDSALYLCASSKDVGTGEKLFFGSGTQLSVL.

In this sample, this clonotype turned up once. The CDR3, as DNA: TGTGCCAGCAGCCCTTTCGACGGGAACACCGGGGAGCTGTTTTTT. Translated, it gives CASSPFDGNTGELFF. The chain combines TRBV5-4 with TRBJ2-2, with no clear D. This CDR3 has 15 amino acids. V was pared by 4 bases and J by 1 base, with 11 bases between. Per germline, CDR1 SGHNT and CDR2 YYREEE (reference sequence).

The V gene is TRBV29-1, the J gene TRBJ1-1, with D perhaps TRBD1 (5 bases). The V gene lost 1 base and the J gene lost 3 bases, with 15 bases spanning the gap. This CDR3 is built from 15 residues. Germline V gene sequence: CDR1 SQVTM, CDR2 ANQGSEA. The CDR3 protein is CSVEGSRVRDTEAFF. The CDR3 nucleotides read TGCAGCGTTGAAGGCTCCAGGGTGAGGGACACTGAAGCTTTCTTT.

The chain combines TRBV7-9 with TRBJ2-2; D remains unclear. CDR1 is SEHNR, CDR2 FQNEAQ, per germline (reference sequence). Trimming left V 5 bases short and J 1 base short, with 11 bases between. The length of the CDR3 is 15 residues. CDR3 region: CASSPLAMNTGELFF. CDR3 bases: TGTGCCAGCAGCCCTCTGGCAATGAACACCGGGGAGCTGTTTTTT.

This clonotype was counted once. J is TRBJ1-6 and V is TRBV4-2; a weak D match, TRBD1 (6 bases). Trimming removed 0 bases from V and 7 bases from J, with 13 bases in between. CDR3 length: 16 residues. Germline CDR1 and CDR2: LGHNA and YNFKEQ. In DNA, the CDR3 is TGTGCCAGCAGCCAAGATCTCGGACAGCCAAATTCACCCCTCCACTTT. This gives the protein CASSQDLGQPNSPLHF.

This clonotype has only one observation. This chain joins TRBV20-1 and TRBJ1-2, with 7 bases fitting TRBD1. This CDR3 comprises 18 residues. V lost 5 bases, J lost 0 bases, and 18 bases stayed unmatched. CDR1 and CDR2 (germline): DFQATT, SNEGSKA (reference sequence). The chain's CDR3 is CSAQIAAGTDLANYGYTF. CDR3 DNA sequence: TGCAGTGCTCAGATAGCAGCCGGGACAGACCTAGCTAACTATGGCTACACCTTC.

This chain uses TRBV28 with TRBJ2-1; 10 bases align to TRBD2. This CDR3 contains 15 residues. The germline V gene encodes CDR1 MDHEN and CDR2 SYDVKM. Trimming took 4 bases from V and 8 from J; bases not matched to a gene: 8. In DNA form, the CDR3 reads TGTGCCAGCAGTTCAAGCGGGGGGGCCGGGTATGAGCAGTTCTTC. This codes for CASSSSGGAGYEQFF.

V and J are TRBV7-9 and TRBJ2-4, with TRBD2 matching 8 bases. CDR3 size: 15 residues. V lost 1 base, J lost 2 bases, and 1 base stayed unmatched. Germline CDR1 SEHNR, CDR2 FQNEAQ (reference sequence). DNA for the CDR3: TGTGCCAGCAGCTTAGGCGGGGGGACCAAAAACATTCAGTACTTC. Protein: CASSLGGGTKNIQYF.

The rearrangement links TRBV28 to TRBJ2-3, with TRBD2 identical over 12 bases. CDR1 MDHEN and CDR2 SYDVKM come from the germline V gene. V gave up 8 bases and J gave up 4 bases; unmatched junction bases: 7. The CDR3 totals 15 residues. This CDR3 reads CASGPSGGVSDTQYF. The CDR3 DNA sequence: TGTGCCAGCGGACCTAGCGGGGGGGTTTCAGATACGCAGTATTTT. Full variable domain (missing parts from reference TRBV28 and TRBJ2-3): DVKVTQSSRYLVKRTGEKVFLECVQDMDHENMFWYRQDPGLGLRLIYFSYDVKMKEKGDIPEGYSVSREKKERFSLILESASTNQTSMYLCASGPSGGVSDTQYFGPGTRLTVL.